This entry lists 6 T cell receptor beta chains sequenced from one sample in a study of vaccination and CD4 T cells after COVID-19. No cognate antigen is known for these TCRs. Treatment defined: roughly ten-day PBMC culture with coronavirus spike peptide pools or control peptides (ViraFEST assay). Cultured CD4+ T-cell DNA underwent Oncomine TCR Beta short-read sequencing. TCRdb itself ran the PCR reads through MiXCR, one entry per CDR3 protein. The table shows approximately 9,600 distinct CDR3 sequences, with roughly 25% occurring only once. Here the sequenced sample was CD4+ T cells from blood, cultured in vitro, taken before SARS-CoV-2 vaccination. Source of these receptors: a human donor who received a COVID-19 vaccine.

This clonotype was detected only a few times. The CDR3 bases are TGTGCCAGCAGCCGGACAGGGGAAAATCAGCCCCAGCATTTT. Its protein product is CASSRTGENQPQHF. The chain uses TRBV12-3 or TRBV12-4 and TRBJ1-5; 9 positions match TRBD1. With 6 bases clipped from V and 4 bases from J, the junction kept 4 bases outside the gene matches. CDR3 length: 14 amino acids.

This clonotype came up a few times. This chain uses TRBV19 with TRBJ1-6; 7 bases are shared with TRBD1. V shed 6 bases, J shed 7 bases, and the junction held 6 bases outside the gene matches. CDR3 length equals 14 residues. Per germline, CDR1 LNHDA and CDR2 SQIVND (reference sequence). The CDR3: CASSFDRVNSPLHF. CDR3 DNA sequence: TGTGCCAGTAGCTTTGACAGGGTGAATTCACCCCTCCACTTT.

The chain combines TRBV9 with TRBJ1-6; D not resolved. Trimming pared 1 base from V and 15 bases from J, leaving 20 bases between. The CDR3 totals 15 residues. Germline CDR1 SGDLS, CDR2 YYNGEE. The CDR3 DNA reads TGTGCCAGCAGCGTAAAATCAGAACCGCCGTCAAACCTCCACTTT. Its protein is CASSVKSEPPSNLHF.

This clonotype was detected a few times. The rearrangement joins TRBV20-1 to TRBJ1-5; D is unclear. V was clipped by 1 base and J by 1 base, with 2 bases between them. The length of the CDR3 is 12 residues. From germline, CDR1 is DFQATT and CDR2 SNEGSKA (reference sequence). The CDR3 is CSARGSNQPQHF. For the CDR3, the DNA is TGCAGTGCTAGAGGAAGCAATCAGCCCCAGCATTTT.

This clonotype has only a few counts. The chain has TRBV10-2 and TRBJ2-7; a weak D match, TRBD1 (6 bases). This CDR3 is built from 16 residues. From germline, CDR1 is WSHSY and CDR2 SAAADI. V lost 4 bases, J lost 1 base, and 17 bases lay in between. DNA of the CDR3: TGCGCCAGCAGTGGGCCTGAGACAGGCCTTTCCTACGAGCAGTACTTC. Translation gives CASSGPETGLSYEQYF.

This chain joins TRBV2 and TRBJ1-6, with D possibly TRBD1 on 6 matching bases. Trimming stripped 7 bases from V and 8 bases from J, with 12 bases between. CDR3 length: 13 residues. Germline assignment: CDR1 SNHLY and CDR2 FYNNEI. CDR3 amino acids: CASKRGIDSPLHF. In nucleotides, the CDR3 is TGTGCCAGCAAGAGGGGGATTGATTCACCCCTCCACTTT.